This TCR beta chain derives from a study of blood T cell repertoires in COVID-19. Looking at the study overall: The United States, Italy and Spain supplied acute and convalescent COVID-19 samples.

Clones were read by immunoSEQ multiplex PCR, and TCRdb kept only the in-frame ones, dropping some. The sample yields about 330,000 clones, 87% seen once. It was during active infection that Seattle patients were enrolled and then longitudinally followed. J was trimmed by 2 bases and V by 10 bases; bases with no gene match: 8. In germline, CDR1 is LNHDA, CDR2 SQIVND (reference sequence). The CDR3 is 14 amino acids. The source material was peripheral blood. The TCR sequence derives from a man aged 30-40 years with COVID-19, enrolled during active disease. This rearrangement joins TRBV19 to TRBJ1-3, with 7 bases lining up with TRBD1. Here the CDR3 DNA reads TGTGCCACCGTCCGTGACAGGGCTGGAAACACCATATATTTT. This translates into CATVRDRAGNTIYF.